This T cell receptor beta chain originates from a study of beta chain features in type 1 diabetes. Study results and caveats: Any HLA-type effect on TCRB rearrangement remained unresolved here. People with Type 1 diabetes carried modestly yet significantly shorter TCRB CDR3s in all four CD4+ subsets.

The whole isolated RNA underwent reverse transcription, so sequencing captured expressed TCRB transcripts. Samples of naive, central memory and regulatory T cells yielded a mean of around 3.5 million reads. The assay was immunoSEQ multiplex PCR, and TCRdb's table has in-frame clones only and misses some. This table has around 190,000 clones, 10% to 15% appearing once. CDR3 size: 14 residues. Germline values: CDR1 SGHRS, CDR2 YFSETQ. The V gene end was trimmed by 4 bases and the J gene end by 6 bases; junction bases not matched to a gene: 9. Regarding this clone: Its antigen is as yet unknown.

Sequencing was performed on central memory CD4+ T cells from blood. This TCR derives from a woman in her late teens or twenties in good health. This sequence joins TRBV5-1 and TRBJ1-2; 7 bases are shared with TRBD1. The CDR3 coding sequence is TGCGCCAGCAGCATCTCGACAGGGCTACATGGCTACACCTTC. It encodes CASSISTGLHGYTF. The full variable domain, its missing parts supplied by reference TRBV5-1 and TRBJ1-2, is KAGVTQTPRYLIKTRGQQVTLSCSPISGHRSVSWYQQTPGQGLQFLFEYFSETQRNKGNFPGRFSGRQFSNSRSEMNVSTLELGDSALYLCASSISTGLHGYTFGSGTRLTVV.